Following are 23 T cell receptor beta chains from one sample sequenced in a study of blood T cell repertoires in COVID-19. The method was immunoSEQ multiplex PCR; TCRdb's version includes in-frame clones alone and lacks a portion of them. Of around 230,000 clones listed, roughly nine tenths were seen once; the top ten hold 0.65% to 0.85%. The sequencing sample was made of peripheral blood. These receptors were obtained from a middle-aged man with acute or convalescent COVID-19.

V usage is TRBV6-5 and J usage is TRBJ2-1, with 7 bases that match TRBD1. Germline CDR1 and CDR2: MNHEY and SVGAGI. The CDR3 has 14 amino acids. V shed 6 bases and J 5 bases; nucleotides not matched to a gene: 7. CDR3 coding DNA: TGTGCCAGCAGGGTTCGGACAGGCAACAATGAGCAGTTCTTC. It is translated as CASRVRTGNNEQFF.

The chain links TRBV29-1 to TRBJ2-5, with TRBD1 matching over 7 bases. This CDR3 has 13 residues. CDR1 and CDR2 (germline): SQVTM, ANQGSEA. V dropped 4 bases and J dropped 5; count of bases not matched to a gene: 7. As DNA, the CDR3 is TGCAGCGTTGGAGGGGGCAAGGGGGAGACCCAGTACTTC. Translating gives CSVGGGKGETQYF.

This clone was seen just once. The genes are TRBV3-1 (or the pseudogene TRBV3-2) and TRBJ2-7, with TRBD1 matching over 9 bases. Trimming removed 4 bases from V and 3 bases from J; junction bases left unmatched: 7. In germline, CDR1 is LGHDT, CDR2 YNNKEL (reference sequence). The CDR3 is 15 residues long. CDR3 DNA: TGTGCCAGCAGCCGGACGGGACAGGGAAACTACGAGCAGTACTTC. Its protein product is CASSRTGQGNYEQYF.

The rearrangement joins TRBV9 to TRBJ1-2; tentative D call: TRBD1 (5 bases). The CDR3 runs to 14 residues. Trimming shortened V by 3 bases and J by 5 bases, and 14 bases separated the two germline ends. Germline CDR1 and CDR2: SGDLS and YYNGEE. The CDR3 DNA follows: TGTGCCAGCAGCGCCGCGACAGCCATTTATGGCTACACCTTC. It codes for CASSAATAIYGYTF. The full variable domain, completed using reference TRBV9 and TRBJ1-2, is DSGVTQTPKHLITATGQRVTLRCSPRSGDLSVYWYQQSLDQGLQFLIQYYNGEERAKGNILERFSAQQFPDLHSELNLSSLELGDSALYFCASSAATAIYGYTFGSGTRLTVV.

V is TRBV27 and J is TRBJ1-6; a possible D gene is TRBD1 (5 bases). This CDR3 is 15 amino acids long. The V end was cut by 7 bases, the J end by 8 bases, with 18 bases between. Germline V CDR1 and CDR2: MNHEY, SMNVEV (reference sequence). The CDR3 nucleotides read TGTGCCAGCACTACTATAAACGGGGGTTATTCACCCCTCCACTTT. It codes for CASTTINGGYSPLHF.

V gene TRBV11-2 combines with J gene TRBJ2-2, with a tentative D call TRBD2 (6 bases). V was cut by 3 bases and J by 6 bases, with 8 bases left in between. Germline V gene lookup returns CDR1 SGHAT and CDR2 FQNNGV. The CDR3 runs to 13 residues. The CDR3 nucleotides read TGTGCCAGCAGCTTCACTAGCCCCGGGGAGCTGTTTTTT. Translated: CASSFTSPGELFF.

The chain couples TRBV6-6 to TRBJ1-5; D is perhaps TRBD1 (6 bases). The CDR3 has 15 residues. Trimming removed 6 bases at V and 0 bases at J, with 12 bases between. Germline V gene sequence: CDR1 MNHNY, CDR2 SVGAGI (reference sequence). CDR3 loop: CASRPRTDSNQPQHF. CDR3 in DNA: TGTGCCAGCAGACCACGGACAGATAGCAATCAGCCCCAGCATTTT.

The chain has TRBV11-2 and TRBJ1-1; unclear D gene. Trimming took off 4 bases at V and 6 bases at J, with 12 bases between the two ends. The germline CDR1 and CDR2 sequences are SGHAT and FQNNGV. This CDR3 is built from 13 residues. CDR3 sequence reads: CASSYPSGSEAFF. In DNA form, the CDR3 reads TGTGCCAGCAGCTACCCCTCGGGGTCTGAAGCTTTCTTT.

The rearrangement uses TRBV7-9 and TRBJ1-1; TRBD1 matches at 9 bases. V gave up 5 bases and J gave up 5 bases; unmatched junction bases: 12. CDR3 size: 16 residues. Germline V CDR1 and CDR2: SEHNR, FQNEAQ (reference sequence). CDR3 in amino acids: CASSHTAGQGITEAFF. CDR3 nucleotides: TGTGCCAGCAGCCACACCGCGGGACAGGGAATAACTGAAGCTTTCTTT.

The genes are TRBV6-6 and TRBJ1-1, with D tentatively TRBD1 (6 bases). The V gene's germline CDR1 is MNHNY and CDR2 SVGAGI (reference sequence). Between the trimmed V and J ends, which lost 10 bases and 3 bases, there was a span of 18 bases. There are 14 residues in the CDR3. The CDR3 nucleotides read TGTGCCACAAACCACAGGGATAGGGACACTGAAGCTTTCTTT. Its translation: CATNHRDRDTEAFF.

The rearrangement links TRBV6-5 to TRBJ1-2, with no clear D. V dropped 5 bases and J dropped 5 bases, with 12 bases sitting between them. Germline V CDR1 and CDR2: MNHEY, SVGAGI. This CDR3 has 13 residues. CDR3 region: CASSPGRRYGYTF. CDR3 in DNA: TGTGCCAGCAGTCCGGGAAGGAGGTATGGCTACACCTTC.

The gene calls are TRBV6-5 and TRBJ1-2, with a tentative D call TRBD1 (5 bases). Germline V gene lookup returns CDR1 MNHEY and CDR2 SVGAGI. The CDR3 has 15 residues. V lost 1 base, J lost 2 bases, and 11 bases lay in between. The CDR3 region is CASSYFAGRNYGYTF. In DNA, the CDR3 is TGTGCCAGCAGTTACTTCGCAGGGAGGAACTATGGCTACACCTTC.

The chain is built from TRBV11-3 and TRBJ2-1; TRBD2 agrees at 12 bases. The CDR3 totals 17 residues. V lost 5 bases, J lost 4 bases, and 9 bases stayed unmatched. Germline CDR1 SGHNT, CDR2 YENEEA. CDR3 sequence (DNA): TGTGCCAGCAGCCCTCGGACTAGCGGGACAGCATACAATGAGCAGTTCTTC. Its translation is CASSPRTSGTAYNEQFF.

J is TRBJ2-5 and V is TRBV7-9; 9 bases match TRBD2. CDR1 is SEHNR, CDR2 FQNEAQ, per germline (reference sequence). V was pared by 2 bases and J by 3 bases, with 10 bases of the junction left unmatched. The CDR3 has 17 residues. The CDR3 region has the DNA TGTGCCAGCAGCTTAATTCGACTAGCGGAGCCCAAAGAGACCCAGTACTTC. Its protein is CASSLIRLAEPKETQYF.

This chain connects TRBV19 to TRBJ1-5, with TRBD1 matching 7 bases. CDR3 size: 15 residues. CDR1 is LNHDA, CDR2 SQIVND, per germline (reference sequence). The V and J ends lost 5 bases and 6 bases, in that order; junction bases with no gene match: 10. The CDR3 is CASSLPEGGSQPQHF. CDR3 bases: TGTGCCAGTAGTCTCCCGGAAGGGGGCAGTCAGCCCCAGCATTTT.

A few counts support this clone. Within the sample, other DNA sequences also encode this same CDR3. This chain uses TRBV27 with TRBJ1-4; a weak D match, TRBD1 (5 bases). With 1 base removed from V and 5 bases from J, the gap between germline ends came to 8 bases. This CDR3 has 14 amino acids. Looked up from germline, CDR1 is MNHEY and CDR2 is SMNVEV (reference sequence). For the CDR3, the DNA is TGTGCCAGCAGTTTATTGGGGGGGAATGAAAAACTGTTTTTT. This gives the protein CASSLLGGNEKLFF.

The rearrangement joins TRBV30 to TRBJ1-2; 7 bases match TRBD1. V lost 4 bases, J lost 4 bases, and 6 bases stayed unmatched. This CDR3 has 13 amino acids. CDR1 is GTSNPN, CDR2 SVGIG, per germline (reference sequence). CDR3 in DNA: TGTGCCTGGACCATGACAGGGTTCTATGGCTACACCTTC. Residues: CAWTMTGFYGYTF.

This clone was observed a single time. The chain is built from TRBV6-2 or TRBV6-3 and TRBJ2-7, with D possibly matching TRBD1 (5 bases). Trimming removed 2 bases at V and 6 bases at J, with 17 bases between. Germline-derived CDR1 and CDR2 are MNHEY and SVGEGT. The length of the CDR3 is 15 residues. The CDR3, as DNA: TGTGCCAGCAGTTACGGGCTCCGGGTAGGGGCCGAGCAGTACTTC. Translation gives CASSYGLRVGAEQYF.

The chain recombines TRBV7-9 with TRBJ2-7; TRBD1 matches 7 bases. The V gene's germline CDR1 is SEHNR and CDR2 FQNEAQ (reference sequence). The V gene end was trimmed by 6 bases and the J gene end by 2 bases; junction bases not matched to a gene: 4. There are 13 residues in the CDR3. The CDR3 is CASSSGQTYEQYF. The CDR3 region has the DNA TGTGCCAGCAGTTCGGGACAGACCTACGAGCAGTACTTC.

The V and J genes are TRBV12-3 or TRBV12-4 and TRBJ2-1, with a tentative D call TRBD1 (6 bases). The CDR3 consists of 13 residues. Between the trimmed V and J ends, which lost 7 bases and 10 bases, there was a span of 17 bases. Written as DNA, the CDR3 is TGTGCCAGCATTTTTTCATCCGGGACAGAGCAGTTCTTC. Translating gives CASIFSSGTEQFF.

V usage is TRBV2 and J usage is TRBJ1-1; possible D gene TRBD1, 6 bases. The V end was cut by 8 bases, the J end by 3 bases, with 13 bases between. The CDR3 contains 13 residues. Germline-derived CDR1 and CDR2 are SNHLY and FYNNEI. The CDR3 loop reads CASADRIYTEAFF. The CDR3 DNA follows: TGTGCCAGCGCAGACAGGATTTACACTGAAGCTTTCTTT.

The rearrangement joins TRBV3-1 (or the pseudogene TRBV3-2) to TRBJ1-2; TRBD1 aligns across 9 bases. V lost 3 bases and J lost 7; bases outside the gene matches: 9. The CDR3 loop spans 15 amino acids. Germline lookup yields CDR1 LGHDT and CDR2 YNNKEL (reference sequence). CDR3 residues: CASSHQDRGSFGYTF. In DNA, the CDR3 is TGTGCCAGCAGCCACCAGGACAGGGGAAGTTTTGGCTACACCTTC.

The chain employs TRBV27 and TRBJ2-7, with TRBD2 identical over 11 bases. The CDR3 covers 16 residues. Germline V lookup: CDR1 MNHEY, CDR2 SMNVEV (reference sequence). V dropped 3 bases and J dropped 4; count of bases not matched to a gene: 8. The chain's CDR3 is CASSFSQTSGDYEQYF. Here the CDR3 DNA reads TGTGCCAGCAGTTTTTCGCAGACTAGCGGGGATTACGAGCAGTACTTC.